This is a list of T cell receptor beta chains from one sample in a study of cytomegalovirus exposure and HLA in healthy donors. Clones were read by immunoSEQ multiplex PCR, and TCRdb kept only the in-frame ones, dropping some. Here the sample spans 110,000 to 150,000 clones, roughly 79% being singletons. The sequenced material came from PBMCs. These receptors all come from a woman aged 25-40 years in good health and CMV-seronegative. CDR3s include the opening cysteine and the closing phenylalanine or tryptophan.

v_call | cdr3_aa
TRBV5-1 | CASRTGRDYGYTF
TRBV2 | CADRKNTEAFF
TRBV5-1 | CASSLQLAGGETQYF
TRBV6-5 | CASSYGTIPEAFF
TRBV9 | CASSVGSTASTDTQYF
TRBV13 | CASSLGAGAGNQPQHF
TRBV7-2 | CASSRGGRQNIQYF
TRBV7-2 | CASSSPQGRTDTQYF
TRBV19 | CASSTPRGRGSYNEQFF
TRBV7-8 | CASSYSLGIYEQYF
TRBV20-1 | CSASDTGYTF
TRBV28 | CASKKTGGSTEAFF
TRBV27 | CASSLARLDRGHYGYTF
TRBV7-8 | CASSLGLRGGYTF
TRBV9 | CASSLNRLAGNTDTQYF
TRBV5-1 | CASSLLLSNEKLFF
TRBV5-1 | CASSLGGTGVLGETQYF
TRBV18 | CASSPDRFNSPLHF
TRBV7-2 | CASSPPGLAGGNTIYF
TRBV7-7 | CASSFRPPTVSYNEQFF
TRBV10-3 | CAISADTYTDTQYF
TRBV2 | CASSGLEVMGSGNTIYF
TRBV6-6 | CASRLRQTKLFF
TRBV29-1 | CSPARDNEQFF
TRBV11-2 | CASGSPTEAFF
TRBV5-4 | CASSERDRGTTQYF
TRBV7-9 | CASSLGPSSSYNEQFF
TRBV5-1 | CASSFDRDNYGYTF
TRBV6-5 | CASSYGGSLNEKLFF
TRBV4-1 | CASSQALRNNYGYTF
TRBV2 | CASSETGARGGNQPQHF